Sequencing of this T cell receptor beta chain was carried out in a study of blood T cell repertoires in COVID-19. Sequenced by immunoSEQ multiplex PCR; TCRdb stores in-frame clones only, minus some. This table holds around 180,000 clones, approximately 85% found once. This clone was seen a few times. This sequence was found in a human donor with active or convalescent COVID-19. The donor label of this sample is uncertain. The source material was peripheral blood.

The DNA of the CDR3 is TGTGCCAGCAGCCAAAAACAGGGCTCTGGAAACACCATATATTTT. Amino acid sequence: CASSQKQGSGNTIYF. This sequence joins TRBV14 and TRBJ1-3; perhaps TRBD1 as D (6 bases). The CDR3 extends over 15 amino acids. Trimming left V 2 bases short and J 0 bases short, with 8 bases between. The germline V gene has CDR1 SGHDN and CDR2 FVKESK.